The sequence of this T cell receptor beta chain was determined in a study of OX40 agonist ivuxolimab in advanced cancers. Study in general: Participants averaged approximately 65 years of age (range 23 to 79) and were 75% to 90% male. General study points: CD4+ and CD8+ T cells in blood underwent clonal expansion by week 6 at 0.1 to 3.0 mg/kg.

Turning to this clone: What it binds is not known.

TCRdb's table, derived via immunoSEQ multiplex PCR, lists solely in-frame clones and lacks some. The repertoire has roughly 60,000 clones, approximately 83% of them found once; the top ten carry about 1%. Systemic immunosuppression or a history of autoimmune disease excluded patients. Germline CDR1 is LNHDA and CDR2 is SQIVND (reference sequence). CDR3 length: 18 amino acids. The V and J ends lost 7 bases and 7 bases respectively, with 28 bases between them. Sequences were derived from CD4+ or CD8+ T cells sorted from blood, sampled in a trial of the OX40 agonist ivuxolimab. This chain uses TRBV19 with TRBJ1-4; D is unresolved. The TCR sequence derives from an adult with an advanced solid tumor such as melanoma, head and neck, liver or kidney cancer. The CDR3 DNA reads TGTGCCAGTAACCCCTCCCCGGGAGTCGGAGGTCGGGTTGAAAAACTGTTTTTT. The encoded protein is CASNPSPGVGGRVEKLFF. Full variable domain (missing parts from reference TRBV19 and TRBJ1-4): DGGITQSPKYLFRKEGQNVTLSCEQNLNHDAMYWYRQDPGQGLRLIYYSQIVNDFQKGDIAEGYSVSREKKESFPLTVTSAQKNPTAFYLCASNPSPGVGGRVEKLFFGSGTQLSVL.